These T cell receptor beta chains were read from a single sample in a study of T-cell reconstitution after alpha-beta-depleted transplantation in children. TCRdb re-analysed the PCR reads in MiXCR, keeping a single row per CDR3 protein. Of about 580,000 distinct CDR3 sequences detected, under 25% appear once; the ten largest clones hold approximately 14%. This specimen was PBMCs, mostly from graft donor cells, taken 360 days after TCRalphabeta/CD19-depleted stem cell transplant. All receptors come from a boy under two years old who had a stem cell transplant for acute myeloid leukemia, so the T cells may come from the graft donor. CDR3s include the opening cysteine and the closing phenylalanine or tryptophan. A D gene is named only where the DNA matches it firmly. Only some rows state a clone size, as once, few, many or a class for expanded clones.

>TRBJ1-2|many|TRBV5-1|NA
TGCGCCAGCAGCTTGGCGCCAGCGGTGACTAACTATGGCTACACCTTC
CASSLAPAVTNYGYTF
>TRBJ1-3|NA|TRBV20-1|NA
TGCAGTGCTAGAGATTTTCGGGGGCCCGGAAACACCATATATTTT
CSARDFRGPGNTIYF
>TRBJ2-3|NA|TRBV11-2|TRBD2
TGTGCCAGCAGCATATCAATCAGCGGGGGGGCCCCAGATACGCAGTATTTT
CASSISISGGAPDTQYF
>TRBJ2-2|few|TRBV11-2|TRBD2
TGTGCCAGCAGACATACTAGCGGGGGGGCCGTAGCCGGGGAGCTGTTTTTT
CASRHTSGGAVAGELFF
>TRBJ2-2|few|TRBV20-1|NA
TGCAGTGCTCTGACACCGACGGGGACCGGGGAGCTGTTTTTT
CSALTPTGTGELFF
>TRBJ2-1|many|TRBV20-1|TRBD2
TGCAGTGCTAGAGATCCCGGGGGGGATTACAATGAGCAGTTCTTC
CSARDPGGDYNEQFF
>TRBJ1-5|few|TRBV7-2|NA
TGTGCCAGCAGCTTATGGGGATCGGGGCATCAGCCCCAGCATTTT
CASSLWGSGHQPQHF
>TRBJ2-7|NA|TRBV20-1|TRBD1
TGCAGTGCTACACAGGGGGTTTACGAGCAGTACTTC
CSATQGVYEQYF
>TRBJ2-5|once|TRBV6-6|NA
TGTGCCAGCAGTTGGGGGGTTGAGGAGACCCAGTACTTC
CASSWGVEETQYF
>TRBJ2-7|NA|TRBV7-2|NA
TGTGCCAGCAGCCCCCCGCCTTGGGGCAACGAGCAGTACTTC
CASSPPPWGNEQYF
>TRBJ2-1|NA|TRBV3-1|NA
TGTGCCAGCAGCCAAGAAGGGTCTGGAGGAACCCCCTACAATGAGCAGTTCTTC
CASSQEGSGGTPYNEQFF
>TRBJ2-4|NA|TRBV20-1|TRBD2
TGCAGTGCTAGACTAGCGGGGGCCTTAGCCAAAAACATTCAGTACTTC
CSARLAGALAKNIQYF
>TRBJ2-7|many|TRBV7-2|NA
TGTGCCAGCAGCTGGGCCAACGAGCAGTACTTC
CASSWANEQYF
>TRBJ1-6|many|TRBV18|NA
TGTGCCAGCTCACGGGACAATAATTCACCCCTCCACTTT
CASSRDNNSPLHF
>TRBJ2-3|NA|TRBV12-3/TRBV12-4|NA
TGTGCCAGCAGTCAGACAACTAGCACAGATACGCAGTATTTT
CASSQTTSTDTQYF
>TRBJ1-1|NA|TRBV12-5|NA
TGTGCTAGTGGTTTGGACGGGGGGGATATGAACACTGAAGCTTTCTTT
CASGLDGGDMNTEAFF
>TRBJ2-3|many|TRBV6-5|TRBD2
TGTGCCAGCAGTTCCCGACTAGCTGTCACAGATACGCAGTATTTT
CASSSRLAVTDTQYF
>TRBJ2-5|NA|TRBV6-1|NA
TGTGCCAGCAGGCAGTCCGGGGGCCTTAACCAAGAGACCCAGTACTTC
CASRQSGGLNQETQYF
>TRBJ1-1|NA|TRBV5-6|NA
TGTGCCAGCAGCTTGTTTCAGGGGAACACTGAAGCTTTCTTT
CASSLFQGNTEAFF
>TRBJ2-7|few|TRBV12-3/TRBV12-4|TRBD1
TGTGCCAGCAGTCCCGGGACAGGGGGCGGAGACGAGCAGTACTTC
CASSPGTGGGDEQYF
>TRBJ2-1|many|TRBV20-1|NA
TGCAGTGCTAGAGATCCAGGGCGGCATGAGCAGTTCTTC
CSARDPGRHEQFF
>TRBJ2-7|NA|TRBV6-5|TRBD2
TGTGCCAGCAGTTACTCCGTGGCTAGCGGGGGGTGGGAGCAGTACTTC
CASSYSVASGGWEQYF
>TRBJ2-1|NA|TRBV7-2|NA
TGTGCCAGCAGCCCTCGCCGAGGACTACGGCCCCGCGAGCAGTTCTTC
CASSPRRGLRPREQFF
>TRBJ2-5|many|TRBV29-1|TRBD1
TGCAGCTCGACAGGGGTCCAAGAGACCCAGTACTTC
CSSTGVQETQYF
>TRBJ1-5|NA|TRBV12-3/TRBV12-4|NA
TGTGCCAGCGGCCCCGGAGTAGATAGCAATCAGCCCCAGCATTTT
CASGPGVDSNQPQHF
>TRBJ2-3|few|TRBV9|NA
TGTGCCAGCAGCGTAGGCCCCGACACAGATACGCAGTATTTT
CASSVGPDTDTQYF